A selection of T cell receptor beta chains follows, all from one sample in a study of beta chain features in type 1 diabetes. TCRdb keeps only in-frame clones here, not all; method: immunoSEQ multiplex PCR. The sample consists of approximately 140,000 clones, approximately 9% of them appearing once. Specimen: central memory CD4+ T cells from blood. The receptors come from a man aged 30 to 45 with type 1 diabetes. The CDR3 runs from the conserved cysteine through the conserved F or W. A D gene is named only where the DNA matches it firmly. Where a row states a size, it is once, few, many or the class of an expanded clone; other rows omit it.

clone size: .
D gene: .
V gene: TRBV7-9
J gene: TRBJ1-1
CDR3 protein: CASSMGRQEDTEAFF
CDR3 DNA: TGTGCCAGCAGTATGGGCCGGCAGGAAGACACTGAAGCTTTCTTT

clone size: few
D gene: .
V gene: TRBV28
J gene: TRBJ1-5
CDR3 protein: CATTVTSNQPQHF
CDR3 DNA: TGTGCCACAACGGTTACTAGCAATCAGCCCCAGCATTTT

clone size: .
D gene: .
V gene: TRBV5-4
J gene: TRBJ2-6
CDR3 protein: CASSWSSGANVLTF
CDR3 DNA: TGTGCCAGCAGCTGGAGCTCTGGGGCCAACGTCCTGACTTTC

clone size: few
D gene: .
V gene: TRBV30
J gene: TRBJ1-6
CDR3 protein: CAWSADMGNSPLHF
CDR3 DNA: TGTGCCTGGAGTGCGGACATGGGTAATTCACCCCTCCACTTT

clone size: .
D gene: TRBD1
V gene: TRBV10-3
J gene: TRBJ1-2
CDR3 protein: CASIGQVETYTF
CDR3 DNA: TGTGCCAGCATCGGACAGGTGGAAACCTACACCTTC

clone size: .
D gene: .
V gene: TRBV6-6
J gene: TRBJ2-7
CDR3 protein: CASSVFGGEQYF
CDR3 DNA: TGTGCCAGCAGCGTCTTCGGGGGCGAGCAGTACTTC

clone size: few
D gene: TRBD2
V gene: TRBV7-2
J gene: TRBJ2-3
CDR3 protein: CASSLVSGTSDTQYF
CDR3 DNA: TGTGCCAGCAGCTTAGTGAGCGGGACCTCAGATACGCAGTATTTT

clone size: .
D gene: .
V gene: TRBV6-6
J gene: TRBJ2-7
CDR3 protein: CASSQGTEQYF
CDR3 DNA: TGTGCCAGCAGTCAAGGGACAGAGCAGTACTTC

clone size: few
D gene: TRBD2
V gene: TRBV9
J gene: TRBJ2-3
CDR3 protein: CASSGGAAGFTDTQYF
CDR3 DNA: TGTGCCAGCAGCGGGGGTGCAGCGGGGTTCACAGATACGCAGTATTTT

clone size: few
D gene: .
V gene: TRBV11-1
J gene: TRBJ2-5
CDR3 protein: CASSSGQAEETQYF
CDR3 DNA: TGTGCCAGCAGCTCCGGACAAGCTGAAGAGACCCAGTACTTC

clone size: .
D gene: .
V gene: TRBV29-1
J gene: TRBJ1-3
CDR3 protein: CSVPSGSSSGNTIYF
CDR3 DNA: TGCAGCGTACCCAGTGGTTCCTCCTCTGGAAACACCATATATTTT

clone size: .
D gene: .
V gene: TRBV9
J gene: TRBJ1-4
CDR3 protein: CASSAAGAGEKLFF
CDR3 DNA: TGTGCCAGCAGCGCCGCGGGGGCAGGAGAAAAACTGTTTTTT

clone size: .
D gene: .
V gene: TRBV30
J gene: TRBJ2-5
CDR3 protein: CAGGRPQETQYF
CDR3 DNA: TGTGCCGGGGGCAGGCCCCAAGAGACCCAGTACTTC

clone size: .
D gene: .
V gene: TRBV15
J gene: TRBJ2-7
CDR3 protein: CATSRGVSGGSPYEQYF
CDR3 DNA: TGTGCCACCAGCAGAGGGGTTAGTGGCGGGTCTCCTTACGAGCAGTACTTC

clone size: .
D gene: TRBD1
V gene: TRBV2
J gene: TRBJ2-5
CDR3 protein: CASRPTGGETQYF
CDR3 DNA: TGTGCCAGCAGGCCGACAGGGGGGGAGACCCAGTACTTC

clone size: .
D gene: TRBD2
V gene: TRBV19
J gene: TRBJ2-3
CDR3 protein: CASNTWGGETDTQYF
CDR3 DNA: TGTGCCAGTAACACCTGGGGAGGGGAAACAGATACGCAGTATTTT

clone size: .
D gene: TRBD1
V gene: TRBV28
J gene: TRBJ1-1
CDR3 protein: CASSFHQGATEAFF
CDR3 DNA: TGTGCCAGCAGTTTTCACCAGGGGGCAACTGAAGCTTTCTTT

clone size: .
D gene: .
V gene: TRBV6-6
J gene: TRBJ1-3
CDR3 protein: CASTEGGHSGNTIYF
CDR3 DNA: TGTGCCAGCACCGAAGGCGGACACTCTGGAAACACCATATATTTT

clone size: few
D gene: .
V gene: TRBV28
J gene: TRBJ1-2
CDR3 protein: CASSFLRDKNYGYTF
CDR3 DNA: TGTGCCAGCAGTTTCCTCCGGGACAAGAACTATGGCTACACCTTC

clone size: .
D gene: .
V gene: TRBV18
J gene: TRBJ2-7
CDR3 protein: CASSPPGMSSYEQYF
CDR3 DNA: TGTGCCAGCTCACCTCCCGGGATGAGCTCCTACGAGCAGTACTTC

clone size: .
D gene: TRBD1
V gene: TRBV29-1
J gene: TRBJ1-2
CDR3 protein: CSVVGDRDRSGYTF
CDR3 DNA: TGCAGCGTTGTTGGGGACCGGGACAGATCTGGCTACACCTTC

clone size: few
D gene: .
V gene: TRBV20-1
J gene: TRBJ1-3
CDR3 protein: CSAEQGDTIYF
CDR3 DNA: TGCAGTGCAGAACAGGGCGACACCATATATTTT

clone size: .
D gene: .
V gene: TRBV19
J gene: TRBJ1-6
CDR3 protein: CASSPRGAGVHF
CDR3 DNA: TGTGCCAGTAGTCCCCGGGGAGCCGGAGTCCACTTT

clone size: few
D gene: .
V gene: TRBV28
J gene: TRBJ2-5
CDR3 protein: CASSSGQRETQYF
CDR3 DNA: TGTGCCAGCAGTTCCGGACAGCGGGAGACCCAGTACTTC

clone size: .
D gene: .
V gene: TRBV7-2
J gene: TRBJ2-2
CDR3 protein: CASSLARAGTGELFF
CDR3 DNA: TGTGCCAGCAGCTTGGCCCGTGCGGGGACCGGGGAGCTGTTTTTT

clone size: few
D gene: .
V gene: TRBV29-1
J gene: TRBJ2-1
CDR3 protein: CSVEGQGGTYNEQFF
CDR3 DNA: TGCAGCGTTGAGGGTCAGGGGGGCACCTACAATGAGCAGTTCTTC

clone size: .
D gene: .
V gene: TRBV29-1
J gene: TRBJ1-5
CDR3 protein: CSIIGTWGQPQHF
CDR3 DNA: TGCAGCATCATTGGGACTTGGGGTCAGCCCCAGCATTTT

clone size: .
D gene: .
V gene: TRBV5-1
J gene: TRBJ2-1
CDR3 protein: CASSMEIYNEQFF
CDR3 DNA: TGCGCCAGCAGTATGGAGATATACAATGAGCAGTTCTTC

clone size: .
D gene: TRBD1
V gene: TRBV2
J gene: TRBJ2-2
CDR3 protein: CASSVPGQTTGELFF
CDR3 DNA: TGTGCCAGCAGTGTCCCGGGACAGACCACCGGGGAGCTGTTTTTT

clone size: .
D gene: .
V gene: TRBV5-1
J gene: TRBJ1-4
CDR3 protein: CASSPGGANEKLFF
CDR3 DNA: TGCGCCAGCAGCCCCGGGGGGGCTAATGAAAAACTGTTTTTT

clone size: .
D gene: .
V gene: TRBV28
J gene: TRBJ1-1
CDR3 protein: CASTSGSLNTEAFF
CDR3 DNA: TGTGCCAGCACTTCCGGGAGCCTGAACACTGAAGCTTTCTTT

clone size: few
D gene: TRBD1
V gene: TRBV5-1
J gene: TRBJ1-1
CDR3 protein: CASSLDQGAYTEAFF
CDR3 DNA: TGCGCCAGCAGCTTAGATCAGGGGGCCTATACTGAAGCTTTCTTT

clone size: few
D gene: TRBD1
V gene: TRBV9
J gene: TRBJ1-6
CDR3 protein: CASSVGRGLSPLHF
CDR3 DNA: TGTGCCAGCAGCGTAGGTAGGGGGCTTTCACCCCTCCACTTT

clone size: .
D gene: .
V gene: TRBV5-1
J gene: TRBJ2-1
CDR3 protein: CASSPQGIGYNEQFF
CDR3 DNA: TGCGCCAGCAGCCCTCAGGGTATCGGATACAATGAGCAGTTCTTC

clone size: few
D gene: .
V gene: TRBV14
J gene: TRBJ2-5
CDR3 protein: CASSPLGGNFQETQYF
CDR3 DNA: TGTGCCAGCAGCCCCTTAGGAGGGAACTTTCAAGAGACCCAGTACTTC

clone size: .
D gene: .
V gene: TRBV29-1
J gene: TRBJ2-3
CDR3 protein: CSVQAVDTQYF
CDR3 DNA: TGCAGCGTCCAAGCCGTAGATACGCAGTATTTT

clone size: few
D gene: .
V gene: TRBV9
J gene: TRBJ1-1
CDR3 protein: CASSEGLGGRWGTEAFF
CDR3 DNA: TGTGCCAGCAGCGAGGGCCTCGGGGGGCGGTGGGGCACTGAAGCTTTCTTT

clone size: few
D gene: TRBD1
V gene: TRBV28
J gene: TRBJ1-1
CDR3 protein: CASSPGQVRTEAFF
CDR3 DNA: TGTGCCAGCAGCCCTGGACAGGTGAGGACTGAAGCTTTCTTT

clone size: few
D gene: TRBD1
V gene: TRBV18
J gene: TRBJ1-6
CDR3 protein: CASSASFQGARRLSPLHF
CDR3 DNA: TGTGCCAGCTCCGCGTCATTCCAGGGGGCGCGTCGTCTATCACCCCTCCACTTT

clone size: .
D gene: TRBD1
V gene: TRBV9
J gene: TRBJ1-4
CDR3 protein: CASSVGGQGAEKLFF
CDR3 DNA: TGTGCCAGCAGCGTCGGGGGACAGGGGGCAGAAAAACTGTTTTTT

clone size: .
D gene: .
V gene: TRBV7-3
J gene: TRBJ2-1
CDR3 protein: CASSDLSAGNEQFF
CDR3 DNA: TGTGCCAGCAGCGATCTTAGCGCGGGAAATGAGCAGTTCTTC

clone size: .
D gene: .
V gene: TRBV18
J gene: TRBJ2-1
CDR3 protein: CASSPRGAAVVEQFF
CDR3 DNA: TGTGCCAGCTCACCCAGGGGGGCCGCAGTAGTTGAGCAGTTCTTC

clone size: .
D gene: TRBD1
V gene: TRBV2
J gene: TRBJ2-1
CDR3 protein: CASSVGTEEQFF
CDR3 DNA: TGTGCCAGCAGTGTAGGGACAGAAGAGCAGTTCTTC

clone size: .
D gene: .
V gene: TRBV27
J gene: TRBJ1-1
CDR3 protein: CASSRYGQLMNTEAFF
CDR3 DNA: TGTGCCAGCAGTCGCTACGGACAGCTCATGAACACTGAAGCTTTCTTT

clone size: .
D gene: .
V gene: TRBV5-4
J gene: TRBJ2-5
CDR3 protein: CASSWERGETQYF
CDR3 DNA: TGTGCCAGCAGCTGGGAGAGAGGAGAGACCCAGTACTTC

clone size: .
D gene: .
V gene: TRBV7-9
J gene: TRBJ2-3
CDR3 protein: CASSSWGVEDTQYF
CDR3 DNA: TGTGCCAGCAGCTCCTGGGGGGTAGAAGATACGCAGTATTTT